This T cell receptor beta chain was sequenced in a study of spatial heterogeneity in lung cancer. This clonotype was seen at least ten times. CDR1 and CDR2 (germline): SGHVS, FQNEAQ. The CDR3 has 13 amino acids. V was cut by 1 base and J by 4 bases, with 7 bases left in between. Using its own MiXCR run on the 5' RACE reads, TCRdb lists one record per CDR3 protein. The sample shows 20,000 to 30,000 distinct CDR3 sequences, about 5.1% of them seen only once. Time point: sample taken at primary tumor resection. Sequencing covered unsorted whole RNA taken from tumor, nontumor lung or frozen PBMC. The TCR comes from a male donor with early-stage non-small cell lung cancer. The chain carries TRBV7-8 and TRBJ2-5; D not resolved. The specimen comprised PBMCs, sampled at surgery. CDR3 sequence (DNA): TGTGCCAGCAGCTTAGGAGTACTAGAGACCCAGTACTTC. It translates to CASSLGVLETQYF. The variable domain in full, with the rest retrieved from reference TRBV7-8 and TRBJ2-5, is GAGVSQSPRYKVAKRGQDVALRCDPISGHVSLFWYQQALGQGPEFLTYFQNEAQLDKSGLPSDRFFAERPEGSVSTLKIQRTQQEDSAVYLCASSLGVLETQYFGPGTRLLVL.